This TCR beta chain emerged from a study of blood T cell repertoires in COVID-19. Study-wide background: Whether acute or convalescent, the COVID-19 samples came from the United States, Italy and Spain. PBMCs, B-cell-depleted T cells, or T cells were the source of the cDNA or gDNA that made up the material.

Trimming pared 1 base from V and 0 bases from J, leaving 12 bases between. Germline-derived CDR1 and CDR2 are SGHTA and FQGNSA. This CDR3 is built from 16 residues. Original methodology: Quantification of nucleated cells was approximated via reference gene primer amplification. Profiling relied on immunoSEQ multiplex PCR, and the TCRdb table lists in-frame clones only, not all of them. The D gene and trimming were derived from the DNA, and the V and J assignments and clone size from that table. The top ten hold roughly 7.6% of the sample, which has tens of thousands of clones, 90% seen once. This rearrangement joins TRBV7-2 to TRBJ2-5, with D possibly being TRBD2 (6 bases). The sequenced sample consisted of peripheral blood. The sequence derives from a woman in her 40s with active COVID-19. CDR3 in DNA: TGTGCCAGCAGCTTAGAGATCGGCGGGGACCAAGAGACCCAGTACTTC. Protein sequence: CASSLEIGGDQETQYF.